The 27 T cell receptor beta chains presented below share a single source sample, sequenced in a study of CD8+ T cells in alopecia areata. Extracted from the samples, RNA was reverse transcribed into cDNA to serve as the sequencing template. Libraries were prepared by immunoSEQ multiplex PCR; TCRdb keeps only in-frame clonotypes and omits some of them. Of about 150,000 clones detected, 50% to 65% appear once; the ten largest clones hold less than 5%. The material sequenced was CD4+ T cells sorted from blood. The receptors shown here come from a human donor in good health.

This clone appeared once. This chain links TRBV29-1 with TRBJ1-2; 7 bases fit TRBD1. V lost 7 bases, J lost 12 bases, and 11 bases stayed unmatched. Per the germline V gene, CDR1 is SQVTM and CDR2 is ANQGSEA. The CDR3 has 11 amino acids. CDR3 sequence: CSARQGPHNTF. Here the CDR3 DNA reads TGCAGCGCTAGACAGGGACCTCACAACACCTTC.

The CDR3 reads CASRTDSYYGYTF. DNA for the CDR3: TGTGCCAGCAGGACGGACAGTTATTATGGCTACACCTTC. The chain couples TRBV6-6 to TRBJ1-2; a possible D gene is TRBD1 (6 bases). With 6 bases removed from V and 5 bases from J, the gap between germline ends came to 13 bases. The CDR3 loop spans 13 amino acids. The V gene's germline CDR1 is MNHNY and CDR2 SVGAGI (reference sequence).

The DNA for the CDR3 is TGTGCCAGCAAGCTAGCGGGAGTCCCAGATACGCAGTATTTT. Translation: CASKLAGVPDTQYF. The chain couples TRBV5-4 to TRBJ2-3, with 10 bases aligning to TRBD2. The length of the CDR3 is 14 residues. The germline CDR1 and CDR2 sequences are SGHNT and YYREEE (reference sequence). V shed 6 bases and J 4 bases; nucleotides not matched to a gene: 5.

The CDR3 DNA reads as TGCGGCGCCGACAGGGAGACATACAATGAGCAGTTCTTC. It encodes CGADRETYNEQFF. The genes are TRBV29-1 and TRBJ2-1; 7 bases are shared with TRBD1. The CDR3 consists of 13 residues. Germline CDR1 SQVTM, CDR2 ANQGSEA.

The chain carries TRBV4-2 and TRBJ2-2; 10 bases are a match to TRBD2. J gave up 7 bases and V 1 base, and 9 bases lay outside the gene matches. Germline CDR1 and CDR2: LGHNA and YNFKEQ. The CDR3 runs to 17 residues. The CDR3 DNA is TGTGCCAGCAGCCAAGGAGGAACTAGCGGGACCCTCGGGGAGCTGTTTTTT. The encoded protein is CASSQGGTSGTLGELFF.

The V and J genes are TRBV7-2 and TRBJ2-4; D not resolved. The CDR3 consists of 18 residues. Germline-derived CDR1 and CDR2 are SGHTA and FQGNSA. V was shortened by 6 bases and J by 2 bases, with 23 bases between the two germline ends. Here the CDR3 DNA reads TGTGCCAGCAGACCCGGGCTTTCAACGCCACGGCCCAAAAACATTCAGTACTTC. Translating gives CASRPGLSTPRPKNIQYF.

The CDR3 DNA reads TGTGCCTTTCACCCAGCGGGAGGGAACACCGGGGAGCTGTTTTTT. This codes for CAFHPAGGNTGELFF. J is TRBJ2-2 and V is TRBV30, with 9 bases fitting TRBD2. J gave up 1 base and V 7 bases, and 7 bases lay outside the gene matches. Germline loops: CDR1 GTSNPN, CDR2 SVGIG (reference sequence). The CDR3 sequence is 15 residues long.

Turning to this clone: This may arise from a read error, as a much more abundant clone is one base away. V usage is TRBV11-1 and J usage is TRBJ2-5, with D uncertain. Trimming removed 3 bases at V and 1 base at J, with 0 bases between. In germline, CDR1 is SGHAT, CDR2 FQDESV (reference sequence). The CDR3 contains 11 residues. CDR3 loop: CASSFQETQYF. The CDR3 DNA reads as TGTGCCAGCAGCTTCCAAGAGACCCAGTACTTC.

This clone was recorded at least ten times. Within the sample, other DNA sequences also encode this same CDR3. CDR3 loop: CSVEDPPGNYGYTF. The CDR3 nucleotides are TGCAGCGTTGAAGATCCACCCGGAAATTATGGCTACACCTTC. V usage is TRBV29-1 and J usage is TRBJ1-2, with no clear D. There are 14 residues in the CDR3. Germline V gene lookup returns CDR1 SQVTM and CDR2 ANQGSEA. V was pared by 0 bases and J by 5 bases, with 13 bases between.

The chain uses TRBV6-5 and TRBJ2-5; a weak D match, TRBD1 (6 bases). Trimming took off 5 bases at V and 7 bases at J, with 14 bases between the two ends. CDR1 is MNHEY and CDR2 is SVGAGI in the germline V gene. This CDR3 comprises 13 residues. CDR3 bases: TGTGCCAGCAGTGAGGGCAGGGGCAGGACCCAGTACTTC. This gives the protein CASSEGRGRTQYF.

The chain combines TRBV7-3 with TRBJ2-3; D uncertain. Trimming removed 4 bases from V and 0 bases from J, with 2 bases in between. CDR1 and CDR2 from the germline V gene are SGHTA and FQGTGA. There are 12 residues in the CDR3. The CDR3 is CASSSSTDTQYF. The CDR3 bases are TGTGCCAGCAGCTCAAGCACAGATACGCAGTATTTT.

This clone was observed a few times. The V gene is TRBV7-2, the J gene TRBJ2-3; TRBD2 might be the D (6 bases). The CDR3 extends over 15 amino acids. Germline lookup yields CDR1 SGHTA and CDR2 FQGNSA. V lost 5 bases and J 0 bases, leaving 12 bases between the germline ends. The CDR3: CASSLLASSTDTQYF. The CDR3 nucleotides are TGTGCCAGCAGCCTTCTAGCGTCCAGCACAGATACGCAGTATTTT.

The J gene is TRBJ2-2, the V gene TRBV29-1, with 14 bases fitting TRBD2. Germline CDR1 SQVTM, CDR2 ANQGSEA. The CDR3 runs to 15 residues. V shed 7 bases, J shed 3 bases, and the junction held 4 bases outside the gene matches. Here the CDR3 DNA reads TGCAGCGCAAGGGGACTAGCGGGAGACACCGGGGAGCTGTTTTTT. Translated: CSARGLAGDTGELFF.

The CDR3 spells CASSIGLAVPTGELFF. The DNA of the CDR3 is TGTGCCAGTAGTATAGGACTAGCGGTCCCCACCGGGGAGCTGTTTTTT. The chain joins TRBV19 to TRBJ2-2; 9 positions agree with TRBD2. V lost 1 base, J lost 4 bases, and 4 bases stayed unmatched. Germline V gene lookup returns CDR1 LNHDA and CDR2 SQIVND (reference sequence). This CDR3 has 16 residues. The whole variable domain, remainder taken from reference TRBV19 and TRBJ2-2, is DGGITQSPKYLFRKEGQNVTLSCEQNLNHDAMYWYRQDPGQGLRLIYYSQIVNDFQKGDIAEGYSVSREKKESFPLTVTSAQKNPTAFYLCASSIGLAVPTGELFFGEGSRLTVL.

The chain carries TRBV5-1 and TRBJ2-7; no reliable D call. This CDR3 has 14 residues. CDR1 and CDR2 (germline): SGHRS, YFSETQ. V lost 2 bases to trimming and J lost 6 bases, with 15 bases between them. The CDR3 DNA follows: TGCGCCAGCAGCTTAACCCAAACGTTGGGCGAGCAGTACTTC. It translates to CASSLTQTLGEQYF.

V and J are TRBV4-1 and TRBJ2-1; 7 bases agree with TRBD1. This CDR3 has 15 residues. The germline V gene encodes CDR1 MGHRA and CDR2 YSYEKL. V gave up 4 bases and J gave up 5 bases; unmatched junction bases: 8. The CDR3 bases are TGCGCCAGCAGCCCGAGGGACAGCCAAAACAATGAGCAGTTCTTC. This codes for CASSPRDSQNNEQFF.

The rearrangement joins TRBV29-1 to TRBJ2-3, with D possibly being TRBD2 (5 bases). The germline gives CDR1 SQVTM, CDR2 ANQGSEA. V was cut by 6 bases and J by 2 bases, with 15 bases left in between. This CDR3 contains 14 residues. The CDR3 DNA follows: TGCAGCGTGGGCCGGGGTACTATCACAGATACGCAGTATTTT. It specifies CSVGRGTITDTQYF.

This chain links TRBV7-9 with TRBJ1-2, with D perhaps matching TRBD1 (6 bases). Germline V lookup: CDR1 SEHNR, CDR2 FQNEAQ (reference sequence). Trimming pared 6 bases from V and 4 bases from J, leaving 15 bases between. The CDR3 runs 14 residues. The CDR3 DNA follows: TGTGCCAGCAGTAGGACAGCCCAGACCTATGGCTACACCTTC. Its protein product is CASSRTAQTYGYTF.

In its sample, this clone was seen once. The rearrangement links TRBV2 to TRBJ2-4; D gene uncertain. The CDR3 has 14 amino acids. The germline CDR1 and CDR2 sequences are SNHLY and FYNNEI. Trimming took 4 bases from V and 0 from J, leaving 7 bases between them. The DNA for the CDR3 is TGTGCCAGCAGTGCCGGTCTAGCCAAAAACATTCAGTACTTC. Translated, it gives CASSAGLAKNIQYF.

The rearrangement uses TRBV29-1 and TRBJ2-1; 12 bases map to TRBD2. The V gene end was trimmed by 7 bases and the J gene end by 4 bases; junction bases not matched to a gene: 5. The CDR3 consists of 14 residues. The V gene's germline CDR1 is SQVTM and CDR2 ANQGSEA. The CDR3: CSARLAGDYNEQFF. For the CDR3, the DNA is TGCAGCGCCAGACTAGCGGGAGATTACAATGAGCAGTTCTTC.

The V gene is TRBV29-1, the J gene TRBJ1-4; perhaps TRBD1 as D (6 bases). Germline V lookup: CDR1 SQVTM, CDR2 ANQGSEA. Deletions cut 6 bases from V and 8 bases from J, with 10 bases between. This CDR3 spans 11 amino acids. CDR3 amino acids: CSVQQGEKLFF. The CDR3 bases are TGCAGCGTCCAACAGGGCGAAAAACTGTTTTTT.

This chain uses TRBV29-1 with TRBJ2-7; 8 positions match TRBD2. CDR1 and CDR2 (germline): SQVTM, ANQGSEA. The trim removed 6 bases at V and 1 base at J, leaving 8 bases unmatched. The CDR3 loop spans 14 amino acids. The CDR3, as DNA: TGCAGCGTCCAGCTAGCGGGCCGATCCTACGAGCAGTACTTC. This sequence encodes CSVQLAGRSYEQYF.

This rearrangement joins TRBV11-3 to TRBJ2-7; 7 bases are a match to TRBD2. The CDR3 has 14 residues. In germline, CDR1 is SGHNT, CDR2 YENEEA. The J segment lost 7 bases and the V segment lost 1 base, leaving 7 bases of the junction unmatched. The CDR3 DNA follows: TGTGCCAGCAGCTTAGCGGCGGGAGTCGAGGAGCAGTACTTC. Its translation: CASSLAAGVEEQYF.

This clone has more than one count but fewer than ten. V is TRBV19 and J is TRBJ2-7; perhaps TRBD2 as D (6 bases). The CDR3 is 11 amino acids. V was shortened by 6 bases and J by 4 bases, with 7 bases between the two germline ends. CDR1 and CDR2 (germline): LNHDA, SQIVND (reference sequence). The CDR3 sequence: CASSGTYEQYF. CDR3 DNA: TGTGCCAGTAGCGGGACTTACGAGCAGTACTTC.

This clone has a handful of counts. Other nucleotide sequences from this sample produce the same CDR3. V is TRBV2 and J is TRBJ2-1; the D is unclear. The germline V gene has CDR1 SNHLY and CDR2 FYNNEI. The CDR3 loop spans 11 amino acids. The V end lost 6 bases, the J end lost 4 bases, and 4 bases lay between the germline ends. The CDR3 reads CASSGYNEQFF. The CDR3 DNA follows: TGTGCCAGCAGCGGTTACAATGAGCAGTTCTTC.

The chain carries TRBV25-1 and TRBJ2-3; D might be TRBD1 or TRBD2, each matching 5 bases. V shed 4 bases and J shed 2 bases, with 16 bases lying between them. Germline CDR1 and CDR2: MGHDK and SYGVNS. The CDR3 spans 16 residues. CDR3 residues: CASSGGFFGLTDTQYF. CDR3 sequence (DNA): TGTGCCAGCAGTGGGGGGTTTTTTGGACTCACAGATACGCAGTATTTT.

The V gene is TRBV30, the J gene TRBJ2-6; D gene ambiguous. Trimming left V 0 bases short and J 1 base short, with 16 bases between. The CDR3 runs 18 residues. Per germline, CDR1 GTSNPN and CDR2 SVGIG (reference sequence). CDR3 bases: TGTGCCTGGAGTGTGGTAGCCCTTTTTCGGTCTGGGGCCAACGTCCTGACTTTC. Amino acid sequence: CAWSVVALFRSGANVLTF.